This T cell receptor beta chain emerged from a study of blood T cells in healthy people across ages. The use of a sample-barcoded 5' primer and a J-beta primer mix characterized a second PCR of roughly 7 to 12 cycles. With 12 random nucleotides, a template-switch adaptor tagged each individual cDNA molecule. TCRdb re-analysed the 5' RACE reads in MiXCR, keeping a single row per CDR3 protein. The sample lists about a million distinct CDR3 sequences, about two fifths occurring once. This clonotype has only one observation. The CDR3 totals 15 residues. Germline V gene data show CDR1 as SGHTA and CDR2 as FQGTGA.

The sequencing sample was made of blood. The clonotype originates from a young man in good health. The chain joins TRBV7-3 to TRBJ2-1; D remains unclear. The J call is doubtful: the DNA matches TRBJ2-7 better. In DNA, the CDR3 is TGTGCCAGCAGCCCTGTCCTAGGAACCTACAATGAGCAGTACTTC. It is translated as CASSPVLGTYNEQYF.